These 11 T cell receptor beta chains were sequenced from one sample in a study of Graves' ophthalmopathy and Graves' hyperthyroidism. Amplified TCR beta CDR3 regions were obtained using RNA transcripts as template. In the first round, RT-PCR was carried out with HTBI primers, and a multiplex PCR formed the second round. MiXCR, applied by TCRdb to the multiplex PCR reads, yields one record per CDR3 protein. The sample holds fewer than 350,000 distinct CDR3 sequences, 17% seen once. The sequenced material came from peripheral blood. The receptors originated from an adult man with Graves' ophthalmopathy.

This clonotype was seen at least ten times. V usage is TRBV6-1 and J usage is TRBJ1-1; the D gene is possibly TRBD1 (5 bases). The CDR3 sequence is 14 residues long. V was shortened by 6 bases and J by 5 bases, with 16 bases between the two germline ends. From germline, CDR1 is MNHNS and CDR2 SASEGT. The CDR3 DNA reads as TGTGCCAGCAGCTCAGGGTTGCCGGCAACTGAAGCTTTCTTT. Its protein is CASSSGLPATEAFF.

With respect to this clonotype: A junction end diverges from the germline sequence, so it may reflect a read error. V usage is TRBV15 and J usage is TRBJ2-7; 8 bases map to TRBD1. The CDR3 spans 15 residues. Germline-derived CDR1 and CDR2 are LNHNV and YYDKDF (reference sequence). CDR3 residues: CATSRAGTGTYERYF. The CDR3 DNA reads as TGTGCCACCAGCAGAGCGGGGACAGGTACCTACGAGCGGTACTTC.

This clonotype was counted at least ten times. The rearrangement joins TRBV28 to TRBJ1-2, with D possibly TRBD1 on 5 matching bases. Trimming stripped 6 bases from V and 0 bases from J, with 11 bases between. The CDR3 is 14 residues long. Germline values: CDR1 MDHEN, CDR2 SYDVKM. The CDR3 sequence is CASRSQGTNYGYTF. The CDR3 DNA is TGTGCCAGCAGATCTCAGGGAACTAACTATGGCTACACCTTC.

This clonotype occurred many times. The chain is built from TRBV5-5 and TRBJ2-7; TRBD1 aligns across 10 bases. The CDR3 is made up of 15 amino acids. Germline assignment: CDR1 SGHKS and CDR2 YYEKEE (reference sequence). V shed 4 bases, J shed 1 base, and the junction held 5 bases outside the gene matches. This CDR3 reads CASSAGQGPSYEQYF. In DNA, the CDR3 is TGTGCCAGCAGCGCGGGACAGGGGCCGTCCTACGAGCAGTACTTC.

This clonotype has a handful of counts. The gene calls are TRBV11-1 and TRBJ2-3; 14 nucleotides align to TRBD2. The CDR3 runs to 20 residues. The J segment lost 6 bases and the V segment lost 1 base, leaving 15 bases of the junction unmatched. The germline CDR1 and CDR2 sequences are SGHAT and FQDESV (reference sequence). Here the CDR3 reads CASSLGLGLAGVNNWDTQYF. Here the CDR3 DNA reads TGTGCCAGCAGCTTAGGGCTGGGACTAGCGGGAGTCAACAATTGGGATACGCAGTATTTT.

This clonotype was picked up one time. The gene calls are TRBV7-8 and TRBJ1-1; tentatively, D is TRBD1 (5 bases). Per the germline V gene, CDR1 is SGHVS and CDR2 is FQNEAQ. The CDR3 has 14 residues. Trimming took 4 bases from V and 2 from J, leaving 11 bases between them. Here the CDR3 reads CASSSSTVNTEAFF. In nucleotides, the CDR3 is TGTGCCAGCAGCTCATCGACAGTCAACACTGAAGCTTTCTTT.

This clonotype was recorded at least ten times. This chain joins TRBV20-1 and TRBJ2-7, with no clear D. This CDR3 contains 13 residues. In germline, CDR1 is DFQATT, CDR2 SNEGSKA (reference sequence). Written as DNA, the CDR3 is TGCAGCGCCCGCGAGCGTAGTACCTACGAGCAGTACTTC. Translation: CSARERSTYEQYF.

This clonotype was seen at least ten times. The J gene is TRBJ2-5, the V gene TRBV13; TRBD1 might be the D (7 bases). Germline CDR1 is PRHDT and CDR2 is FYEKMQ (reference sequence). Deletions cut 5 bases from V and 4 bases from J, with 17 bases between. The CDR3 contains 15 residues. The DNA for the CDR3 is TGTGCCAGCAGCCCTGCGGGACAGATAATAGAGACCCAGTACTTC. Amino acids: CASSPAGQIIETQYF.

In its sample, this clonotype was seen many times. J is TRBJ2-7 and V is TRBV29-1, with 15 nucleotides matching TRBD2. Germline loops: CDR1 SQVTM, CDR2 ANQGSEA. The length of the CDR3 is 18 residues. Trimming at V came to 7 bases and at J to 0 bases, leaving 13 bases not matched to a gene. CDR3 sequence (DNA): TGCAGCGCCACCCGGGTGGGACTAGCGGGAGGAAGCTCCTACGAGCAGTACTTC. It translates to CSATRVGLAGGSSYEQYF.

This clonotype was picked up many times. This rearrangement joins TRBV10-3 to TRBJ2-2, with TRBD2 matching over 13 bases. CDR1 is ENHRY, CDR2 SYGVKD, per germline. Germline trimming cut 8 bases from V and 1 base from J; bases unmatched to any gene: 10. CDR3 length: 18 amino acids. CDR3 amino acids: CAIPRTSGGGQNTGELFF. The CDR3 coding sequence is TGTGCCATCCCACGGACTAGCGGGGGAGGTCAGAACACCGGGGAGCTGTTTTTT.

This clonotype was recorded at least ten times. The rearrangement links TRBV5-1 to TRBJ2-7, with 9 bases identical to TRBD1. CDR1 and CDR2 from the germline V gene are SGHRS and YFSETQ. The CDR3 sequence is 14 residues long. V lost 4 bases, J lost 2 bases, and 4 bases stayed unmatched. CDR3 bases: TGCGCCAGCAGCGGGACAGGGCCAACCTACGAGCAGTACTTC. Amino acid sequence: CASSGTGPTYEQYF.